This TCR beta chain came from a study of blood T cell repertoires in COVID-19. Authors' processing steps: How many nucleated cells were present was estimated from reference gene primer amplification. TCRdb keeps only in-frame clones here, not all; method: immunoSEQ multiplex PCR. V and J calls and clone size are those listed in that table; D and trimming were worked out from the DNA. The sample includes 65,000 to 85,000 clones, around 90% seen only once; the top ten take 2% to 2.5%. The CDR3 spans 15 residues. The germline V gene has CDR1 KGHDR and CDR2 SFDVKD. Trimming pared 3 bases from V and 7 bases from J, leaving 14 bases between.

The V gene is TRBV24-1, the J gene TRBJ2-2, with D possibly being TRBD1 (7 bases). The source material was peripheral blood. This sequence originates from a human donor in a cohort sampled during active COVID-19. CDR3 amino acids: CATSDLGGTVGELFF. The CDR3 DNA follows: TGTGCCACCAGTGATCTTGGGGGGACAGTCGGGGAGCTGTTTTTT.